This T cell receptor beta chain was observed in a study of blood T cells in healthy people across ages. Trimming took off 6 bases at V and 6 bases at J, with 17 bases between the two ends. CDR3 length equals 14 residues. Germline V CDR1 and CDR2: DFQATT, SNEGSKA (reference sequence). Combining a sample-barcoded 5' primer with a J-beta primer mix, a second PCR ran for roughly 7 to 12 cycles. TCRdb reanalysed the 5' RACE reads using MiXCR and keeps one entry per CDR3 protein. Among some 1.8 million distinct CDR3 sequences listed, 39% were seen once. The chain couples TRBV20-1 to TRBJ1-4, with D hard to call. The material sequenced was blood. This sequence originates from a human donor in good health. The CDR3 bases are TGCAGTGCCTCTGTCGCAGGTCCCCATGAAAAACTGTTTTTT. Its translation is CSASVAGPHEKLFF.